Following are 5 T cell receptor beta chains from one sample sequenced in a study of blood T cell repertoires in COVID-19. Generated by immunoSEQ multiplex PCR, the TCRdb table keeps only in-frame clones and is missing some. Of fewer than 300,000 clones listed, 85% are singletons. The specimen sequenced was peripheral blood. Receptors were obtained from a human donor in a cohort sampled during active COVID-19.

V gene TRBV7-2 combines with J gene TRBJ2-1; D remains unclear. This CDR3 spans 11 amino acids. The ends were cut back, 5 bases at V and 15 bases at J, with 14 bases in the middle. Germline values: CDR1 SGHTA, CDR2 FQGNSA. CDR3 DNA: TGTGCCAGCAGCCTAGTACAGTTAATGTTCTTC. Its translation is CASSLVQLMFF.

This clone has a handful of counts. Its ends do not fully match the called genes, so a read error is possible. The CDR3 DNA is TGTGCCAGCAGCCTAGCCGGCGGGCCTTATTACAATGAGCAGTTCTTC. Translated, it gives CASSLAGGPYYNEQFF. V and J are TRBV7-2 and TRBJ2-1, with a weak D call TRBD2 (5 bases). The germline CDR1 and CDR2 sequences are SGHTA and FQGNSA. There are 16 residues in the CDR3.

This clone was seen a single time. The V call is TRBV4-2, the J call TRBJ2-1, with D perhaps matching TRBD2 (6 bases). The CDR3 runs to 17 residues. Germline values: CDR1 LGHNA, CDR2 YNFKEQ. V lost 2 bases and J 1 base, leaving 15 bases between the germline ends. CDR3 in amino acids: CASSQPRGGYSYNEQFF. The CDR3 nucleotides are TGTGCCAGCAGCCAACCTCGTGGAGGGTATTCCTACAATGAGCAGTTCTTC.

V usage is TRBV6-5 and J usage is TRBJ1-2, with D unresolved. The CDR3 has 14 amino acids. The germline gives CDR1 MNHEY, CDR2 SVGAGI. V was pared by 10 bases and J by 4 bases, with 19 bases between. The CDR3 sequence: CATKREGRGYGYTF. The CDR3 nucleotides read TGTGCCACCAAAAGGGAAGGACGGGGCTATGGCTACACCTTC.

This CDR3 is CASSVRSWANVLTF. The CDR3 region has the DNA TGTGCCAGCAGTGTGAGAAGCTGGGCCAACGTCCTGACTTTC. The gene calls are TRBV2 and TRBJ2-6; the D is unclear. CDR1 SNHLY and CDR2 FYNNEI come from the germline V gene. V was shortened by 4 bases and J by 5 bases, with 9 bases between the two germline ends. CDR3 size: 14 residues.